The 5 T cell receptor beta chains below all came from one sample that was sequenced in a study of blood T cell repertoires in COVID-19. The data were produced by immunoSEQ multiplex PCR, yet TCRdb's version contains in-frame clones alone and is incomplete. This sample yields some 50,000 clones, of which roughly 88% are seen a single time; around 8% belongs to the top ten. Source material: peripheral blood. The receptors stem from a human donor in a cohort sampled during active COVID-19.

The chain combines TRBV7-2 with TRBJ1-5, with D possibly TRBD1 on 5 matching bases. CDR3 length equals 18 residues. CDR1 is SGHTA, CDR2 FQGNSA, per germline. With 2 bases removed from V and 2 bases from J, the gap between germline ends came to 19 bases. The CDR3, as DNA: TGTGCCAGCAGCTTAAGGCCGCAGGGATTCTCCGGCAATCAGCCCCAGCATTTT. As protein: CASSLRPQGFSGNQPQHF.

The chain joins TRBV5-4 to TRBJ1-4; 7 nucleotides agree with TRBD1. The trim removed 4 bases at V and 6 bases at J, leaving 12 bases unmatched. CDR1 is SGHNT, CDR2 YYREEE, per germline (reference sequence). The CDR3 runs 16 residues. The CDR3 protein is CASSQTGSGVDEKLFF. CDR3 coding DNA: TGTGCCAGCAGCCAGACAGGGTCGGGGGTGGATGAAAAACTGTTTTTT.

The genes are TRBV19 and TRBJ2-5, with TRBD2 as a possible D gene (7 bases). CDR3 length equals 16 residues. The V gene lost 3 bases and the J gene lost 5 bases, with 19 bases spanning the gap. CDR1 LNHDA and CDR2 SQIVND come from the germline V gene (reference sequence). In DNA form, the CDR3 reads TGTGCCAGTAGTATTTCGGGTGGAGGGAGGGGGGAGACCCAGTACTTC. Its translation is CASSISGGGRGETQYF.

This sequence joins TRBV7-9 and TRBJ1-4; 9 bases are a match to TRBD1. The CDR3 has 16 residues. Germline lookup yields CDR1 SEHNR and CDR2 FQNEAQ (reference sequence). The junction had 9 bases not matched to a gene; V was cut back by 2 bases and J by 8 bases. CDR3 protein: CASSLPSGTGKEKLFF. CDR3 sequence (DNA): TGTGCCAGCAGCTTACCCTCCGGGACAGGGAAGGAAAAACTGTTTTTT. The complete variable domain, with remaining parts taken from reference TRBV7-9 and TRBJ1-4, reads DTGVSQNPRHKITKRGQNVTFRCDPISEHNRLYWYRQTLGQGPEFLTYFQNEAQLEKSRLLSDRFSAERPKGSFSTLEIQRTEQGDSAMYLCASSLPSGTGKEKLFFGSGTQLSVL.

The chain joins TRBV9 to TRBJ1-1; D is undetermined. Trimming removed 4 bases at V and 5 bases at J, with 9 bases between. The germline CDR1 and CDR2 sequences are SGDLS and YYNGEE. This CDR3 contains 12 residues. This CDR3 is CASSPRVTEAFF. The CDR3 DNA is TGTGCCAGCAGCCCCCGGGTAACTGAAGCTTTCTTT.